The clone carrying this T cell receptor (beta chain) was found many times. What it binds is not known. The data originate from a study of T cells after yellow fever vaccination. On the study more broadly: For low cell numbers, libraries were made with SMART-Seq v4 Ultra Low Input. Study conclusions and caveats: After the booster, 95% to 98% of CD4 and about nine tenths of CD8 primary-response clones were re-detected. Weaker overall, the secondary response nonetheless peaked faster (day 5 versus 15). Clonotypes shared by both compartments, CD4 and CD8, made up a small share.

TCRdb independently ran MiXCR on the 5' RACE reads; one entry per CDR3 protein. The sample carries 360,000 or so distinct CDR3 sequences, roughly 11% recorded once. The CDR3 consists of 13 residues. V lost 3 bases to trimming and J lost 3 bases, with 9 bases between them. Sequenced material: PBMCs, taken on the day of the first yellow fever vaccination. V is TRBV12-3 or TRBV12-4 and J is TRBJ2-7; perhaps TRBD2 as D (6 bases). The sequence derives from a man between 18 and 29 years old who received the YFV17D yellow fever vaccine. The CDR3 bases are TGTGCCAGCAGTTTGGGGGGTTACTACGAGCAGTACTTC. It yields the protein CASSLGGYYEQYF.